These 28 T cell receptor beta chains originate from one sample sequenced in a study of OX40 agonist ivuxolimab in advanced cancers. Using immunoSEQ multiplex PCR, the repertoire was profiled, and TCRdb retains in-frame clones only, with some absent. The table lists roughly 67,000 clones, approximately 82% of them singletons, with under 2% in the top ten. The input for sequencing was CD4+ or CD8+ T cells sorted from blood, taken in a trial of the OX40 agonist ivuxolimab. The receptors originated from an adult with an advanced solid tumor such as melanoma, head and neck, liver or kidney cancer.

In nucleotides, the CDR3 is TGTGCCACCAGCAGAGATCGGGCAGCTCCCCAAGAGACCCAGTACTTC. It yields the protein CATSRDRAAPQETQYF. This chain joins TRBV15 and TRBJ2-5, with D hard to call. The CDR3 extends over 16 amino acids. Trimming took off 0 bases at V and 1 base at J, with 12 bases between the two ends. Germline V gene data show CDR1 as LNHNV and CDR2 as YYDKDF (reference sequence). The full variable domain, rest sourced from reference TRBV15 and TRBJ2-5, is DAMVIQNPRYQVTQFGKPVTLSCSQTLNHNVMYWYQQKSSQAPKLLFHYYDKDFNNEADTPDNFQSRRPNTSFCFLDIRSPGLGDTAMYLCATSRDRAAPQETQYFGPGTRLLVL.

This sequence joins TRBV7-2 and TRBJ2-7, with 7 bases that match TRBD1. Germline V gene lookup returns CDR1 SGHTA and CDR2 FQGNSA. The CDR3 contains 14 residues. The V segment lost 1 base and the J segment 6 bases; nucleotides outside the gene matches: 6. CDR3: CASSLVGPGGEQYF. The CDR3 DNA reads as TGTGCCAGCAGCTTAGTAGGACCAGGGGGCGAGCAGTACTTC. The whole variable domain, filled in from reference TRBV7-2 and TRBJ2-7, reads GAGVSQSPSNKVTEKGKDVELRCDPISGHTALYWYRQSLGQGLEFLIYFQGNSAPDKSGLPSDRFSAERTGGSVSTLTIQRTQQEDSAVYLCASSLVGPGGEQYFGPGTRLTVT.

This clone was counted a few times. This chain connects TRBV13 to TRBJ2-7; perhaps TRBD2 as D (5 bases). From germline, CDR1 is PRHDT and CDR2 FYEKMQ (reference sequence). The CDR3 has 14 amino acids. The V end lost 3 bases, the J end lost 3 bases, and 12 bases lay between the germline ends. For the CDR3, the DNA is TGTGCCAGCAGCTTCGATGAACGGGACTACGAGCAGTACTTC. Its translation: CASSFDERDYEQYF.

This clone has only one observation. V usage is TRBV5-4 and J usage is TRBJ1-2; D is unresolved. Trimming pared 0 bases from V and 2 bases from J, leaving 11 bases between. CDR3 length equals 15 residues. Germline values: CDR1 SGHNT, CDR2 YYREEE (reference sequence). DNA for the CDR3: TGTGCCAGCAGCTTGGGCGGGCCTGGGAACTATGGCTACACCTTC. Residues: CASSLGGPGNYGYTF.

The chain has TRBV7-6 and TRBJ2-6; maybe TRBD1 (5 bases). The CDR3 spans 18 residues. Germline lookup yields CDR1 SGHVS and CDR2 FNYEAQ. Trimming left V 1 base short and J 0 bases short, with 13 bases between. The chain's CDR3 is CASSLGAGMSSGANVLTF. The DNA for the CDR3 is TGTGCCAGCAGCTTAGGAGCAGGGATGAGCTCTGGGGCCAACGTCCTGACTTTC.

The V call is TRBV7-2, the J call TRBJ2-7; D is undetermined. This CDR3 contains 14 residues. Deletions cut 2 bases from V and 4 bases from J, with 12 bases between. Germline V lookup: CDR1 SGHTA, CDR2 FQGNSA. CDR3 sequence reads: CASSLTADRYEQYF. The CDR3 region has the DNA TGTGCCAGCAGCTTAACAGCCGACCGTTACGAGCAGTACTTC.

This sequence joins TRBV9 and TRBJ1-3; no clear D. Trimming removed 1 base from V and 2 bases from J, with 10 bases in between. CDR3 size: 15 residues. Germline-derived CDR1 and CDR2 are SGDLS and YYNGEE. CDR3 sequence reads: CASSVIGGTGNTIYF. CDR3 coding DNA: TGTGCCAGCAGCGTAATCGGAGGGACTGGAAACACCATATATTTT.

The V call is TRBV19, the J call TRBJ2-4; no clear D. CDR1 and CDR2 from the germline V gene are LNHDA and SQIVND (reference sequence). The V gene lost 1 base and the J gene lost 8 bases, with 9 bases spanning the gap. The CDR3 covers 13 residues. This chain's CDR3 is CASSIGGSDIQYF. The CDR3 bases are TGTGCCAGTAGTATAGGGGGATCTGACATTCAGTACTTC.

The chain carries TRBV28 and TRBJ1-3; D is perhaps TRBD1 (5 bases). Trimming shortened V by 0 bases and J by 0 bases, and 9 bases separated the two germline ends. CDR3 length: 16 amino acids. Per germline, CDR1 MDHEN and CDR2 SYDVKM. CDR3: CASSLWEGSSGNTIYF. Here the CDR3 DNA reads TGTGCCAGCAGTTTATGGGAGGGGAGCTCTGGAAACACCATATATTTT. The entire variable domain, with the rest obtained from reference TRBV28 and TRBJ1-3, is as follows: DVKVTQSSRYLVKRTGEKVFLECVQDMDHENMFWYRQDPGLGLRLIYFSYDVKMKEKGDIPEGYSVSREKKERFSLILESASTNQTSMYLCASSLWEGSSGNTIYFGEGSWLTVV.

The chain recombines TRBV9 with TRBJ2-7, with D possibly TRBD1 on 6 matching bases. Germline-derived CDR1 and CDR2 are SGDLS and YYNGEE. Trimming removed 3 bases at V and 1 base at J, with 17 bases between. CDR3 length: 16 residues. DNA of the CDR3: TGTGCCAGCAGCGCCTCATCGGGGACAACTTCCTACGAGCAGTACTTC. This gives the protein CASSASSGTTSYEQYF.

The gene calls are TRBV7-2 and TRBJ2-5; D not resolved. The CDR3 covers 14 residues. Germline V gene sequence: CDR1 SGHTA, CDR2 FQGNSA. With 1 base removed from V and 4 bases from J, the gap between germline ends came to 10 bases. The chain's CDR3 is CASSLDRTAETQYF. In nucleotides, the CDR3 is TGTGCCAGCAGCTTAGATAGAACAGCAGAGACCCAGTACTTC.

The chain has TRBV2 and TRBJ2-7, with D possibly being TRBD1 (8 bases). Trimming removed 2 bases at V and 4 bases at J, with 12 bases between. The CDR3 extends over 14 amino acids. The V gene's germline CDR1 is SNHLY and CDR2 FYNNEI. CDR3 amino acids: CASSEQRDRYEQYF. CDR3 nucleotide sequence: TGTGCCAGCAGTGAACAGCGGGACAGGTACGAGCAGTACTTC.

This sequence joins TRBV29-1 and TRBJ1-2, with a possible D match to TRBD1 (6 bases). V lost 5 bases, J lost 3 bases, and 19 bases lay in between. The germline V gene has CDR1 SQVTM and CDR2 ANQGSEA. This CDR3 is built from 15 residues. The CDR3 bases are TGCAGCGTTCCAGACAGGACCCCAGAGGACTATGGCTACACCTTC. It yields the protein CSVPDRTPEDYGYTF. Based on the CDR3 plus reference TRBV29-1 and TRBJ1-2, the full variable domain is SAVISQKPSRDICQRGTSLTIQCQVDSQVTMMFWYRQQPGQSLTLIATANQGSEATYESGFVIDKFPISRPNLTFSTLTVSNMSPEDSSIYLCSVPDRTPEDYGYTFGSGTRLTVV.

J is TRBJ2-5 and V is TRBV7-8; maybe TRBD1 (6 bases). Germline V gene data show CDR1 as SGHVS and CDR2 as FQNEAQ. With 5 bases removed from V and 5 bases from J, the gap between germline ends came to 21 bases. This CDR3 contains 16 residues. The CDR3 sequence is CASSSPGTRRGETQYF. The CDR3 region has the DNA TGTGCCAGCAGCAGTCCCGGGACAAGGCGAGGGGAGACCCAGTACTTC.

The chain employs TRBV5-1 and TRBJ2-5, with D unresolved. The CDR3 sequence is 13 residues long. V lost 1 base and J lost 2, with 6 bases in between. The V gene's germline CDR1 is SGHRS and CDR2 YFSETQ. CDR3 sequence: CASSLRAQETQYF. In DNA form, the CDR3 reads TGCGCCAGCAGCTTGAGAGCACAAGAGACCCAGTACTTC.

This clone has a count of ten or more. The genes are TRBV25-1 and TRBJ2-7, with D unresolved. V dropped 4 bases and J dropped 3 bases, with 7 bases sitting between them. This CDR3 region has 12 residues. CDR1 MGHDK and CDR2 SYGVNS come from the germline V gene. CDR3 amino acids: CASSGRIYEQYF. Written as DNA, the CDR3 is TGTGCCAGCAGTGGACGGATCTACGAGCAGTACTTC.

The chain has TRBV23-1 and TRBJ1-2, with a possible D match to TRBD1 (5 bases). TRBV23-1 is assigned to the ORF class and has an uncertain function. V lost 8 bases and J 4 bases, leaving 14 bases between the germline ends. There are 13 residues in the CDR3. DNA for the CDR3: TGCGCCAGCTGGCAGGGTACGGGCTATGGCTACACCTTC. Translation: CASWQGTGYGYTF.

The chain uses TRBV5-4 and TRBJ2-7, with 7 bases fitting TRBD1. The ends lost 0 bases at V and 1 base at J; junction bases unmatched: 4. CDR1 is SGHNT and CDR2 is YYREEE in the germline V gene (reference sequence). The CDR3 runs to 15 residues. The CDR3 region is CASSLVDRVSYEQYF. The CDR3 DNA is TGTGCCAGCAGCTTGGTTGACAGGGTGTCCTACGAGCAGTACTTC. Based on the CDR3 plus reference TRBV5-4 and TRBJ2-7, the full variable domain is ETGVTQSPTHLIKTRGQQVTLRCSSQSGHNTVSWYQQALGQGPQFIFQYYREEENGRGNFPPRFSGLQFPNYSSELNVNALELDDSALYLCASSLVDRVSYEQYFGPGTRLTVT.

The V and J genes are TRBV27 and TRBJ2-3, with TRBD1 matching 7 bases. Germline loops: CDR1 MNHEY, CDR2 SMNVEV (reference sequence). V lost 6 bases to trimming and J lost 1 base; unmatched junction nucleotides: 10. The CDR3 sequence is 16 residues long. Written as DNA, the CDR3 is TGTGCCAGCAGCCTAGGGGGCAGGACCGGCACAGATACGCAGTATTTT. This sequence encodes CASSLGGRTGTDTQYF.

CDR3 in amino acids: CASSRNQGNQPQHF. The CDR3 DNA reads TGTGCCAGCAGTCGGAATCAGGGGAATCAGCCCCAGCATTTT. This sequence joins TRBV28 and TRBJ1-5; D perhaps matches TRBD1 (6 bases). V shed 5 bases and J shed 4 bases, with 12 bases lying between them. Germline lookup yields CDR1 MDHEN and CDR2 SYDVKM. The CDR3 contains 14 residues.

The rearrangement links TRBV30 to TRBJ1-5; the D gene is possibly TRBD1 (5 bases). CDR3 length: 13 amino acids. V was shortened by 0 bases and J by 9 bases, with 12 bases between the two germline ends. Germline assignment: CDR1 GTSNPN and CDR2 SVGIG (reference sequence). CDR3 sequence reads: CAWSVGPPRPQHF. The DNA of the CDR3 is TGTGCCTGGAGTGTGGGGCCCCCACGGCCCCAGCATTTT.

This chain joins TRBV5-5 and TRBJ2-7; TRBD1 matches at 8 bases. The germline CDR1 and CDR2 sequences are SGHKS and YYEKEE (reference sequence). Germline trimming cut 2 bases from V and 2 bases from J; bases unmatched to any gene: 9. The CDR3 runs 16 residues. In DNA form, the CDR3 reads TGTGCCAGCAGCTTTACTTTCGAGACAGGGGCCTACGAGCAGTACTTC. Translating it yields CASSFTFETGAYEQYF.

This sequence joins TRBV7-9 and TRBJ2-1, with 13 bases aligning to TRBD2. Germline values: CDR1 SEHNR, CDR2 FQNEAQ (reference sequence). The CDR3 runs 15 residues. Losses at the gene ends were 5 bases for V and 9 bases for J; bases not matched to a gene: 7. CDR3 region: CASSPRTSGSGEQFF. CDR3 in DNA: TGTGCCAGCAGCCCAAGGACTAGCGGGAGTGGTGAGCAGTTCTTC.

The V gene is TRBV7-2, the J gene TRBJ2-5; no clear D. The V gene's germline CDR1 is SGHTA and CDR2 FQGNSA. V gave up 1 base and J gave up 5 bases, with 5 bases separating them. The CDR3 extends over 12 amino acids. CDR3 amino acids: CASSLGTETQYF. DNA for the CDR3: TGTGCCAGCAGCTTAGGAACGGAGACCCAGTACTTC. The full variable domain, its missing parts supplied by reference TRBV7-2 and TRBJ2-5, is GAGVSQSPSNKVTEKGKDVELRCDPISGHTALYWYRQSLGQGLEFLIYFQGNSAPDKSGLPSDRFSAERTGGSVSTLTIQRTQQEDSAVYLCASSLGTETQYFGPGTRLLVL.

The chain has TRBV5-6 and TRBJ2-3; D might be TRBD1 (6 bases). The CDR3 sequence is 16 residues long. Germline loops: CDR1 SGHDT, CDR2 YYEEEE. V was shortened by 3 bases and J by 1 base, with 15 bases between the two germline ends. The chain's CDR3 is CASSSPDTGRTDTQYF. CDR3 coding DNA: TGTGCCAGCAGCTCCCCAGATACAGGGCGCACAGATACGCAGTATTTT.

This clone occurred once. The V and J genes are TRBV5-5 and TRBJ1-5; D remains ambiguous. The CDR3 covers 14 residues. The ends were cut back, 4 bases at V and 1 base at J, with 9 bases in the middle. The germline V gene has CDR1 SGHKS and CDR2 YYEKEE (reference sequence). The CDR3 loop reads CASSRAGSNQPQHF. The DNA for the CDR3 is TGTGCCAGCAGCCGAGCGGGGAGCAATCAGCCCCAGCATTTT.

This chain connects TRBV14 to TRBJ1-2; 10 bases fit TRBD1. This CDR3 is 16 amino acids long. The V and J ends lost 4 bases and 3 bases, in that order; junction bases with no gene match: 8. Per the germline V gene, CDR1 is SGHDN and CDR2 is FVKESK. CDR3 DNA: TGTGCCAGCAGCCCCCACCGGGACAGGGGCCACTATGGCTACACCTTC. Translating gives CASSPHRDRGHYGYTF.

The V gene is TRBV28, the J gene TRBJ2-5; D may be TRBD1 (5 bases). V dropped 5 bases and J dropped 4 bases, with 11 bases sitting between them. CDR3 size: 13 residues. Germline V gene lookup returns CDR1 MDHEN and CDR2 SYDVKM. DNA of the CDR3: TGTGCCAGCAGTGAGACAGCCGGAGAGACCCAGTACTTC. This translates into CASSETAGETQYF.